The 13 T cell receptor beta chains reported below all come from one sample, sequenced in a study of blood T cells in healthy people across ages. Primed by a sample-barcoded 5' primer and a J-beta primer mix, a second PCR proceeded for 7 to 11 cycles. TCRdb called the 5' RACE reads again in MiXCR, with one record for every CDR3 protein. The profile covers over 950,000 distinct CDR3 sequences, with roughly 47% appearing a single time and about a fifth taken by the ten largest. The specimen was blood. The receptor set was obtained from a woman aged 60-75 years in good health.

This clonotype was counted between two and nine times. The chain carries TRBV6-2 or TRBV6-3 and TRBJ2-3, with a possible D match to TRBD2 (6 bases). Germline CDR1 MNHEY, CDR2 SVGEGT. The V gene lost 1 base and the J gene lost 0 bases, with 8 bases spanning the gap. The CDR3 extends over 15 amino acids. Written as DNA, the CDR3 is TGTGCCAGCAGTTACTATGGGACTAGCACAGATACGCAGTATTTT. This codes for CASSYYGTSTDTQYF.

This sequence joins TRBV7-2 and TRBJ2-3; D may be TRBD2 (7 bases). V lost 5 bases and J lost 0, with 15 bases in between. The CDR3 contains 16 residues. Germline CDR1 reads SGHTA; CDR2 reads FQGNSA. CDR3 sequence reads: CASSGRGEVSTDTQYF. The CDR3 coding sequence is TGTGCCAGCAGCGGGAGGGGGGAGGTTAGCACAGATACGCAGTATTTT.

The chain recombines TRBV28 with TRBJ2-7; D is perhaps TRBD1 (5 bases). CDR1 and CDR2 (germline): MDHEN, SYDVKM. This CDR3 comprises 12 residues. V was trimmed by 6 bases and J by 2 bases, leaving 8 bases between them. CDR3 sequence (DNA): TGTGCCAGCAGACAGGACCCCTACGAGCAGTACTTC. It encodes CASRQDPYEQYF. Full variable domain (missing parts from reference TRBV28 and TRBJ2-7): DVKVTQSSRYLVKRTGEKVFLECVQDMDHENMFWYRQDPGLGLRLIYFSYDVKMKEKGDIPEGYSVSREKKERFSLILESASTNQTSMYLCASRQDPYEQYFGPGTRLTVT.

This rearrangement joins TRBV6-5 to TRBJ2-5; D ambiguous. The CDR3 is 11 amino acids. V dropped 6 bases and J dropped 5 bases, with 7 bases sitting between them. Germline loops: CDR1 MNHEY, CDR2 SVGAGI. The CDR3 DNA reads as TGTGCCAGCAGAATACGGGAGACCCAGTACTTC. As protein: CASRIRETQYF.

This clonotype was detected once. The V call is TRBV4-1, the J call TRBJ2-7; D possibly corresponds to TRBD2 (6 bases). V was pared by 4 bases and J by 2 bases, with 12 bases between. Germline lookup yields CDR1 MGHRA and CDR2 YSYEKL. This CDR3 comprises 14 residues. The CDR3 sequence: CASSLVAAAYEQYF. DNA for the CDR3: TGCGCCAGCAGCCTGGTAGCGGCCGCCTACGAGCAGTACTTC.

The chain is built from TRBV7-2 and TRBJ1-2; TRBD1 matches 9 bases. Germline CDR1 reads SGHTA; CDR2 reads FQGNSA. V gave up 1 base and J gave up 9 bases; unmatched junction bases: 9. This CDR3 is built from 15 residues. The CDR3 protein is CASSLDGGQGARYTF. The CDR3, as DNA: TGTGCCAGCAGCTTAGATGGGGGACAGGGTGCGCGCTACACCTTC. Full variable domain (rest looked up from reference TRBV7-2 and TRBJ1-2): GAGVSQSPSNKVTEKGKDVELRCDPISGHTALYWYRQSLGQGLEFLIYFQGNSAPDKSGLPSDRFSAERTGGSVSTLTIQRTQQEDSAVYLCASSLDGGQGARYTFGSGTRLTVV.

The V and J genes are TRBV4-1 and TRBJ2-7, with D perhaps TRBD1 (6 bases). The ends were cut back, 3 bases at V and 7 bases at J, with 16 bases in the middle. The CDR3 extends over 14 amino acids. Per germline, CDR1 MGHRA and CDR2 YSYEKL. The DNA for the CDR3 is TGCGCCAGCAGCCATGAACAGGGTTTCAATGAGCAGTACTTC. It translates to CASSHEQGFNEQYF.

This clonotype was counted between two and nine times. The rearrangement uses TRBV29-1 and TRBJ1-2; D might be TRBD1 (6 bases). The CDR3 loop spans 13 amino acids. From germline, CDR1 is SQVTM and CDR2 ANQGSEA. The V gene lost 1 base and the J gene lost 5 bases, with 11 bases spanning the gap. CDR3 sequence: CSVEADSAYGYTF. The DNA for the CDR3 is TGCAGCGTTGAAGCGGACAGTGCATATGGCTACACCTTC.

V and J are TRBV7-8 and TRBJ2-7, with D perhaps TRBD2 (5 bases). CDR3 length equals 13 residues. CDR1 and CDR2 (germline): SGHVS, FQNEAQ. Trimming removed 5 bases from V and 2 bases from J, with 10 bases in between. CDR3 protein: CASSPELAYEQYF. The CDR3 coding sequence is TGTGCCAGCAGCCCAGAACTAGCCTACGAGCAGTACTTC.

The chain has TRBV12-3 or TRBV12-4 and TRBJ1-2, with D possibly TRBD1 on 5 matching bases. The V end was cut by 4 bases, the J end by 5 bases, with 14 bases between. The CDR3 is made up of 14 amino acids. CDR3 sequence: CASSSRQQPYGYTF. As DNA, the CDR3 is TGTGCCAGCAGTTCCCGACAGCAACCTTATGGCTACACCTTC.

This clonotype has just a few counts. The CDR3 DNA is TGTGCCAGCAGTTTAAGTTCAGGTTTTCTCCTCCACTTT. The encoded protein is CASSLSSGFLLHF. V gene TRBV12-3 or TRBV12-4 combines with J gene TRBJ1-6; no clear D gene. The V end was cut by 2 bases, the J end by 15 bases, with 14 bases between. CDR3 size: 13 residues.

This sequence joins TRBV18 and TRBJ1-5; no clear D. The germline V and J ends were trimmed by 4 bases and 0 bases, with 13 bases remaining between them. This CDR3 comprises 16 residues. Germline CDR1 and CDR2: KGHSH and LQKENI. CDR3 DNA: TGTGCCAGCTCACACACACGTCCCCATAGCAATCAGCCCCAGCATTTT. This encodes CASSHTRPHSNQPQHF.

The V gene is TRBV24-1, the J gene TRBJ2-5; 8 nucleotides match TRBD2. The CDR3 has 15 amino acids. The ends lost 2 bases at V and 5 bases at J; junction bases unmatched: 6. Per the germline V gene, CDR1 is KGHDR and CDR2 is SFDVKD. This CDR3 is CATSDSGTRWETQYF. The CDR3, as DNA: TGTGCCACCAGTGATTCCGGGACTAGGTGGGAGACCCAGTACTTC.